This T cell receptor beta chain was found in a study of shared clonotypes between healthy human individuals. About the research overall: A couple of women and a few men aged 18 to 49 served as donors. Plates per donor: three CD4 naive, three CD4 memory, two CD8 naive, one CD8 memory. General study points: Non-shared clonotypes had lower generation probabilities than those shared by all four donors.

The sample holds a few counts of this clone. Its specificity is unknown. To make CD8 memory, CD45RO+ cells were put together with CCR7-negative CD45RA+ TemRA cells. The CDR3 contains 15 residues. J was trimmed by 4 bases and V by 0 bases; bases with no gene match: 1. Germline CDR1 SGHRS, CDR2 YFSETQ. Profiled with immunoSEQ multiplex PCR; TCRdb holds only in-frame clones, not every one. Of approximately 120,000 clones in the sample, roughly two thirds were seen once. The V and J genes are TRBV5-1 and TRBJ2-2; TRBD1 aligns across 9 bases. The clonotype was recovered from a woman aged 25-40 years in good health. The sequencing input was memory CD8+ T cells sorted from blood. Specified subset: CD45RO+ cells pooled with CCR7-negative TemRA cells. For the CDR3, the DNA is TGCGCCAGCAGCTTGGAACAGGGGGCCACCGGGGAGCTGTTTTTT. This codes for CASSLEQGATGELFF.